This T cell receptor (beta chain) emerged from a study of blood T cell repertoires in COVID-19. This CDR3 is 13 amino acids long. Looked up from germline, CDR1 is MDHEN and CDR2 is SYDVKM. J lost 7 bases, V lost 7 bases, and 7 bases had no gene match. Data came from immunoSEQ multiplex PCR; TCRdb stores just in-frame clones and leaves some out. Among about 260,000 clones listed, about 89% were seen once. Sequencing was carried out using peripheral blood. The rearrangement uses TRBV28 and TRBJ2-1; 7 bases are a match to TRBD1. This receptor was obtained from a woman in her forties who had recovered from COVID-19. The CDR3 DNA is TGTGCCAGCACAAAACAGACAGGGAATGAGCAGTTCTTC. This codes for CASTKQTGNEQFF.